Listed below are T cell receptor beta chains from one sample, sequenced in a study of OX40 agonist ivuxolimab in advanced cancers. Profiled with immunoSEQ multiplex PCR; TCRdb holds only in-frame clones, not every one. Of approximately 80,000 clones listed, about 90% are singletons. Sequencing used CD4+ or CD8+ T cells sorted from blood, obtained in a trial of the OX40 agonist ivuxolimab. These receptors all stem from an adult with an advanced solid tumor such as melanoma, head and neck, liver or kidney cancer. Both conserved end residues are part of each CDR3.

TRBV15	CATTKEQNINQPQHF
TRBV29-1	CSAGQSNYGYTF
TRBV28	CASNIGGARNQPQHF
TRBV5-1	CASNWAAGTYEQYF
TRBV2	CASSEMGRKRETQYF
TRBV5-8	CASSSEGHYEKLFF
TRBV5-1	CASSSDPGTDTQYF
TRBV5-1	CASSLGQGAVEELFF
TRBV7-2	CASSRQGKGNEQFF
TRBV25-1	CASSGDRGWGGSYGYTF
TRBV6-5	CASSLGGPYEQYF
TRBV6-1	CASSIDTTNEKLFF
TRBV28	CASSNQGSGNTIYF
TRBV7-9	CASSLPVTVPGANVLTF
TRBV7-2	CASSLDGEANYGYTF
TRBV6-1	CASSEASLAGITGELFF
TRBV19	CASSISGARETQYF
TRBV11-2	CASTGKGARENTEAFF
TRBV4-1	CASSQDYETGMNTEAFF
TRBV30	CAWSGSGSQPQHF
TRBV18	CASSLNRGVETQYF
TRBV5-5	CASSRDRVLAEAFF
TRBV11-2	CASSQGAASSYEQYF
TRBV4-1	CASSHSGLRGRDYNEQFF
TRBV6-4	CASSDSIFLGTQGQGSSNQPQHF
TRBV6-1	CASSESGASNSPLHF
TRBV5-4	CASSSQGNGELFF
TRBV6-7	CASSSRDSILPSDTQYF
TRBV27	CASSMGQHNEKLFF
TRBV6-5	CASSYSAGLDYGYTF
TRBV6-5	CASSYSRTEGGNEQFF
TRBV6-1	CASSEEKLAGGYTDTQYF
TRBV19	CASTFNTGELFF
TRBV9	CASSEGASSGSQFF
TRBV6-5	CASSYSAGTSVATQYF
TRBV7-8	CASRTSLEQFF
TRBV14	CASRQGNTDTQYF
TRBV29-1	CSVAHKNTGELFF
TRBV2	CASSEDGLSNQPQHF
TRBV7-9	CASSLDKLTYNEQFF
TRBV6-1	CASSEMSGVGQPQHF
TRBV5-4	CASSPRASITGELFF
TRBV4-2	CASSRLQEPNNEQFF
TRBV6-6	CASRRGVEDEKLFF
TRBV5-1	CASYGDHSYNEQFF
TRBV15	CATSREIWGFQHYGYTF